Below, 9 T cell receptor beta chains from the same sample are listed, as sequenced in a study of control samples from healthy donors and cancer patients. The table came from immunoSEQ multiplex PCR; TCRdb's copy has only in-frame clones and leaves some out. The sample carries around 250,000 clones, over 70% recorded once. Sequencing was carried out using PBMCs. The receptors shown here come from a woman aged 55-75 years with lung cancer.

The rearrangement uses TRBV9 and TRBJ2-3; 8 bases fit TRBD2. Germline V gene sequence: CDR1 SGDLS, CDR2 YYNGEE. Trimming removed 0 bases from V and 5 bases from J; junction bases left unmatched: 8. The CDR3 length is 16 residues. The CDR3 sequence: CASSVDSGRAGDTQYF. For the CDR3, the DNA is TGTGCCAGCAGCGTAGATTCCGGGAGGGCCGGAGATACGCAGTATTTT.

The chain recombines TRBV28 with TRBJ1-2, with 10 bases identical to TRBD1. Germline assignment: CDR1 MDHEN and CDR2 SYDVKM. The CDR3 totals 14 residues. Losses at the gene ends were 8 bases for V and 8 bases for J; bases not matched to a gene: 11. CDR3 residues: CASFRDRGLSGYTF. The DNA for the CDR3 is TGTGCCAGCTTCCGGGACAGGGGACTAAGCGGCTACACCTTC.

This clone has only a few counts. The chain couples TRBV3-1 (or the pseudogene TRBV3-2) to TRBJ2-2; D remains unclear. Germline V lookup: CDR1 LGHDT, CDR2 YNNKEL (reference sequence). Trimming left V 0 bases short and J 3 bases short, with 8 bases between. The CDR3 is 15 amino acids. The CDR3 loop reads CASSQDWQDTGELFF. The CDR3, as DNA: TGTGCCAGCAGCCAAGACTGGCAGGACACCGGGGAGCTGTTTTTT.

The chain's CDR3 is CASSEGTGAYNEQFF. For the CDR3, the DNA is TGCGCCAGCAGTGAGGGGACAGGAGCCTACAATGAGCAGTTCTTC. The rearrangement links TRBV10-1 to TRBJ2-1, with 8 bases lining up with TRBD1. The CDR3 length is 15 residues. J lost 2 bases, V lost 2 bases, and 2 bases had no gene match. Germline CDR1 is WNHNN and CDR2 is SYGVQD (reference sequence).

The rearrangement links TRBV12-3 or TRBV12-4 to TRBJ2-1; unclear D gene. Trimming took off 5 bases at V and 6 bases at J, with 5 bases between the two ends. The CDR3 is 11 residues long. CDR3 residues: CASSGFNEQFF. CDR3 DNA sequence: TGTGCCAGCAGTGGATTCAATGAGCAGTTCTTC.

A few counts support this clone. DNA for the CDR3: TGTGCCAGCAGCCTCGACCTAAGTGGGGGTAATTCACCCCTCCACTTT. Its translation: CASSLDLSGGNSPLHF. The rearrangement links TRBV5-6 to TRBJ1-6, with D possibly matching TRBD1 (5 bases). Trimming left V 4 bases short and J 6 bases short, with 17 bases between. CDR1 and CDR2 from the germline V gene are SGHDT and YYEEEE. The CDR3 is 16 amino acids.

V is TRBV11-1 and J is TRBJ1-1; no clear D. Germline V lookup: CDR1 SGHAT, CDR2 FQDESV (reference sequence). The V gene lost 1 base and the J gene lost 11 bases, with 17 bases spanning the gap. The CDR3 runs to 14 residues. The CDR3 region has the DNA TGTGCCAGCAGCTTAGATCGGCAGGCCCTCGGGGCTTTCTTT. As protein: CASSLDRQALGAFF.

This clone was detected only a few times. Here the CDR3 DNA reads TGTGCCAGCAGCCAAGGTAGGACGCACGAGCAGTACTTC. It translates to CASSQGRTHEQYF. The chain recombines TRBV3-1 (or the pseudogene TRBV3-2) with TRBJ2-7, with D unresolved. The length of the CDR3 is 13 residues. CDR1 is LGHDT, CDR2 YNNKEL, per germline (reference sequence). Trimming stripped 1 base from V and 5 bases from J, with 9 bases between.

V usage is TRBV18 and J usage is TRBJ1-5; D perhaps matches TRBD1 (6 bases). The CDR3 sequence is 15 residues long. In germline, CDR1 is KGHSH, CDR2 LQKENI. Trimming left V 3 bases short and J 4 bases short, with 13 bases between. CDR3 nucleotide sequence: TGTGCCAGCTCACCCTCAGGGACAAGGAATCAGCCCCAGCATTTT. Protein: CASSPSGTRNQPQHF.